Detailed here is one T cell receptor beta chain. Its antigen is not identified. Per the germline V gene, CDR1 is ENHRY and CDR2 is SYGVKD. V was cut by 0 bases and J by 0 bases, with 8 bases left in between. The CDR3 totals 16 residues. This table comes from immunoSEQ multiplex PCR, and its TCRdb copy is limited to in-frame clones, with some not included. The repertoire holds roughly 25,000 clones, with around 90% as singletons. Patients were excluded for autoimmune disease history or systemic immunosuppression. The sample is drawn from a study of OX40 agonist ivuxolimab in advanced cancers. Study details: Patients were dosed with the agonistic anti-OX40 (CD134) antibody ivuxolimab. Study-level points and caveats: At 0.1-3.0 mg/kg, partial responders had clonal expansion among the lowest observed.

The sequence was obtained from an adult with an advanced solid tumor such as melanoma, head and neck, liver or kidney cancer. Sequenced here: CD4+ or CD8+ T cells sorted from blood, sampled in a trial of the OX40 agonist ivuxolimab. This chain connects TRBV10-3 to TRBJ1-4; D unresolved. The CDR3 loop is CAISESPGTTNEKLFF. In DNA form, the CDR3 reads TGTGCCATCAGTGAGTCCCCGGGGACAACTAATGAAAAACTGTTTTTT.